This TCR beta chain stems from a study of cytotoxic CD8 clonotypes in ibrutinib-treated CLL. About the study: Responses comprised 24 partial and 2 complete; at median about 71 months, about 15 remained remitted and about twelve progressed. General observations from the study: Higher circulating CD8+ T-cell counts strongly accompanied higher baseline clonality, above age-matched healthy donors. Before falling back toward baseline at progression, clonality had risen at the time of ibrutinib response.

The CDR3 is 15 residues long. Per the germline V gene, CDR1 is MNHNS and CDR2 is SASEGT. The J segment lost 10 bases and the V segment lost 7 bases, leaving 8 bases of the junction unmatched. This clone was seen just once. Its cognate antigen is unknown. TCRdb's table, derived via immunoSEQ multiplex PCR, lists solely in-frame clones and lacks some. This table has 100,000 to 150,000 clones, 80% to 90% appearing once. The clonotype was recovered from a human donor with chronic lymphocytic leukemia. The chain uses TRBV6-1 and TRBJ1-6; 12 bases are shared with TRBD1. The source material was PBMCs, sampled after 24 months of ibrutinib treatment. As DNA, the CDR3 is TGTGCCAGCAACCGGGACAGGGGGCGCGGCTCACCCCTCCACTTT. The encoded protein is CASNRDRGRGSPLHF.